This TCR beta chain was identified in a study of T cell responses to AZD1222 COVID-19 vaccine. Findings of the study overall: Only six AZD1222 recipients tested seropositive at baseline. Clonal diversity was possibly underestimated, and the donors were mostly white British, with more females. Repertoire samples came only from after the peak T cell response.

Sequenced by immunoSEQ multiplex PCR; TCRdb stores in-frame clones only, minus some. The sample includes over 75,000 clones, approximately 92% of them seen just once. Second-dose groups at about 4 or about 12 weeks were pooled. A word on this clone: Its target is unknown.

The V segment lost 4 bases and the J segment 8 bases; nucleotides outside the gene matches: 4. CDR1 SGHRS and CDR2 YFSETQ come from the germline V gene. This CDR3 spans 15 amino acids. This receptor was obtained from an adult who received the AZD1222 COVID-19 vaccine. The rearrangement joins TRBV5-1 to TRBJ2-1, with 15 positions matching TRBD2. The sequencing used peripheral blood, collected 28 days after the second AZD1222 dose. The DNA for the CDR3 is TGCGCCAGCAGCGGGAGGACTAGCGGGGGGGATGAGCAGTTCTTC. It specifies CASSGRTSGGDEQFF.